These T cell receptor beta chains were read from a single sample in a study of glioma-infiltrating T cells. One entry per CDR3 protein, called by TCRdb with MiXCR from the multiplex PCR reads. This sample carries about 130,000 distinct CDR3 sequences, around a quarter of them seen once, and the ten largest clones take around a quarter. Material: glioma tissue, nonneoplastic brain tissue, or PBMCs (not recorded which). Receptors originate from a human donor with low-grade glioma or glioblastoma, undergoing nonglioma brain surgery, or in good health (not recorded which). The CDR3 runs from the conserved cysteine through the conserved F or W. A D gene is named only where the DNA matches it firmly. Size is stated for part of the rows, as once, few or many counts, or as a class when the clone is expanded.

TRBJ1-2,few,-,TRBV28,TGTGCCAGCAGTCCGAACTATGGCTACACCTTC,CASSPNYGYTF
TRBJ1-5,few,-,TRBV10-3,TGTGCCATCAGCTGGGATAGCAATCAGCCCCAGCATTTT,CAISWDSNQPQHF
TRBJ1-1,few,-,TRBV14,TGTGCCAGCAGCGGAGGGGCTCTGAACACTGAAGCTTTCTTT,CASSGGALNTEAFF
TRBJ2-5,-,-,TRBV20-1,TGCAGCGTTGAACTGGGCGGGGAGACCCATTACTTC,CSVELGGETHYF
TRBJ1-1,few,TRBD1,TRBV15,TGTGCCACCAGCAGAGATACAGGGGGCACTGAAGCTTTCTTT,CATSRDTGGTEAFF
TRBJ2-1,few,-,TRBV12-5,TGTGCTAGTGGTTTGGGGTCTAAGGAGCAGTTCTTC,CASGLGSKEQFF
TRBJ1-1,many,TRBD1,TRBV20-1,TGCAGTGCTAGGGGGACAGGGAGACTAAGGGAAGCTTTCTTT,CSARGTGRLREAFF
TRBJ2-3,-,TRBD2,TRBV10-3,TGTGCCATCAGTGGGACTAGCGACCACACAGATACGCAGTATTTT,CAISGTSDHTDTQYF
TRBJ1-2,-,-,TRBV2,TGTGCCAGCAGTTCCCTAGGCCCCTATGGCTACACCTTC,CASSSLGPYGYTF
TRBJ2-2,once,-,TRBV6-6,TGTGCCAGCAGTTACCCCGACGGGGCCACCGGGGGGCTGTTTTTT,CASSYPDGATGGLFF
TRBJ2-1,many,-,TRBV7-2,TGTGCCAGCAGCTACGGCATGGATGAGCAGTTCTTC,CASSYGMDEQFF
TRBJ2-3,few,TRBD1,TRBV7-9,TGTGCCAGCAGCTTCCGGGACAGGGGGGATACGCAGTATTTT,CASSFRDRGDTQYF
TRBJ1-6,few,-,TRBV7-9,TGTGCCAGCAGCTATAGGACCGCGGCGGGGAATTCACCCCTCCACTTT,CASSYRTAAGNSPLHF
TRBJ1-3,many,-,TRBV6-1,TGTGCCAGCAGTGAAGTACCCTCTGGAAACACCATATATTTT,CASSEVPSGNTIYF
TRBJ1-4,few,-,TRBV11-2,TGTGCCAGCAGCTTAGAAGGAGGGTCGAATGAAAAACTGTTTTTT,CASSLEGGSNEKLFF
TRBJ1-1,many,-,TRBV28,TGTGCCAGCACCCCCCAGACGCCCTACACTGAAGCTTTCTTT,CASTPQTPYTEAFF
TRBJ1-2,many,-,TRBV25-1,TGTGCCAGCAGTGAACCGGCACGAGGGAGTCGCGATGGCTACACCTTC,CASSEPARGSRDGYTF
TRBJ2-1,-,-,TRBV24-1,TGTGCCACCAGTGATTTGGGGCCAAGGGGCTACAATGAGCAGTTCTTC,CATSDLGPRGYNEQFF
TRBJ1-2,-,-,TRBV5-1,TGCGCCAGCAGTCCCGACGGGGACTATGGCTACACCTTC,CASSPDGDYGYTF
TRBJ1-1,few,-,TRBV18,TGTGCCAGCTCCCCCAGTCTGGACACTGAAGCTTTCTTT,CASSPSLDTEAFF
TRBJ2-1,-,TRBD2,TRBV7-6,TGTGCTAGCAGCCGACTAGCGGGGAGTTTCAATGAGCAGTTCTTC,CASSRLAGSFNEQFF
TRBJ1-5,-,-,TRBV11-2,TGTGCCAGCAGCCCCAGACAGGATAGCAATCAGCCCCAGCATTTT,CASSPRQDSNQPQHF
TRBJ1-3,many,-,TRBV7-9,TGTGCCAGCAGCTTAAATACCCTAGGGAACACCATATATTTT,CASSLNTLGNTIYF
TRBJ1-5,-,-,TRBV18,TGTGCCAGCTCACCCACAGGACTCAATCAGCCCCAGCATTTT,CASSPTGLNQPQHF
TRBJ2-1,-,-,TRBV19,TGTGCCAGTAGTAAACAAGACTCCAACAATGAGCAGTTCTTC,CASSKQDSNNEQFF
TRBJ1-2,few,TRBD1,TRBV12-3/TRBV12-4,TGTGCCAGCAGAGCGGACAGGGGCTATGGCTACACCTTC,CASRADRGYGYTF
TRBJ2-2,-,-,TRBV6-1,TGTGCCAGCACCCACGGGGGGACAGTCAACACCGGGGAGCTGTTTTTT,CASTHGGTVNTGELFF
TRBJ1-6,-,-,TRBV3-1,TGTGCCAGCACCCATGGGTCAGGCGGATCACCCCTCCACTTT,CASTHGSGGSPLHF
TRBJ2-5,few,TRBD1,TRBV7-9,TGTGCCAGCAGCTCTAGGAGACAGGGGTGGAGTAGCCAAGAGACCCAGTACTTC,CASSSRRQGWSSQETQYF
TRBJ2-3,-,TRBD1,TRBV11-2,TGTGCCAGCAGCTTCTCCGGGACAGGGAGGACAGATACGCAGTATTTT,CASSFSGTGRTDTQYF
TRBJ1-5,-,-,TRBV6-1,TGTGCCAGCAGTACCGCCCGAGGTGGTGTGAAAAATCAGCCCCAGCATTTT,CASSTARGGVKNQPQHF
TRBJ2-5,once,-,TRBV7-2,TGTGCCAGCAGCTTAGGAGGGTTTGGCGCACGGGGGGAGACCCAGTACTTC,CASSLGGFGARGETQYF